Detailed here is one T cell receptor (beta chain). The data were taken from a study of blood T cell repertoires in COVID-19. The table came from immunoSEQ multiplex PCR; TCRdb's copy has only in-frame clones and leaves some out. The sample shows about 300,000 clones, more than 75% of them seen only once. The V gene end was trimmed by 2 bases and the J gene end by 4 bases; junction bases not matched to a gene: 7. The CDR3 sequence is 15 residues long. Germline CDR1 SGHVS, CDR2 FNYEAQ. This receptor was identified in a woman between 45 and 65 years old with acute or convalescent COVID-19. Sequencing was carried out using peripheral blood. This sequence joins TRBV7-6 and TRBJ1-2; TRBD1 matches at 7 bases. CDR3 loop: CASSLLQTGSYGYTF. In nucleotides, the CDR3 is TGTGCCAGCAGCTTACTTCAGACAGGGAGCTATGGCTACACCTTC.